This TCR beta chain was retrieved from a study of T cell repertoires in cytomegalovirus infection. Across the study: TCR beta signatures that were public indicated CMV infection and matching HLA type.

Study outcomes and limitations: HLA-C-restricted CMV-specific TCR beta clonotypes prevailed in the ex vivo response. Carriers of CMV and the relevant HLA type were discriminated by public TCR beta frequency.

The CDR3 has 14 residues. Per germline, CDR1 MNHEY and CDR2 SMNVEV (reference sequence). V lost 7 bases to trimming and J lost 3 bases; unmatched junction nucleotides: 7. Comment on this clonotype: Its target is not known.

Via MiXCR, TCRdb re-called the reads, giving one row per CDR3 protein. This sample has a few hundred thousand distinct CDR3 sequences, with approximately 17% found just once. The sample consisted of CD8+ T cells from PBMCs. The TCR was taken from a human donor in good health (CMV status not recorded). Some clones in this sample may be carry-over from other donors' samples. The chain recombines TRBV27 with TRBJ2-7, with TRBD1 identical over 9 bases. CDR3 residues: CASKPGQGLYEQYF. The CDR3 DNA is TGTGCCAGCAAGCCGGGACAGGGTCTCTACGAGCAGTACTTC.